This record looks at one TCR beta chain sequence and its context. Trimming took 2 bases from V and 4 from J, leaving 20 bases between them. CDR3 length: 17 amino acids. Germline V gene data show CDR1 as KGHSH and CDR2 as LQKENI. The data are from a study of blood T cell repertoires in COVID-19. Method: immunoSEQ multiplex PCR; TCRdb's copy keeps in-frame clones and lacks some. Of hundreds of thousands of clones listed, 83% are singletons. The TCR originated in a woman aged 45-65 years who had recovered from COVID-19. Sequenced input: peripheral blood. This chain links TRBV18 with TRBJ1-1; possibly TRBD1 for D (5 bases). CDR3 sequence (DNA): TGTGCCAGCTCACCAGTTTGGATACAGGAATCGGGCACTGAAGCTTTCTTT. Amino acids: CASSPVWIQESGTEAFF. Together with reference TRBV18 and TRBJ1-1, the CDR3 gives the full variable domain: NAGVMQNPRHLVRRRGQEARLRCSPMKGHSHVYWYRQLPEEGLKFMVYLQKENIIDESGMPKERFSAEFPKEGPSILRIQQVVRGDSAAYFCASSPVWIQESGTEAFFGQGTRLTVV.